These 27 T cell receptor beta chains came from one sample sequenced in a study of T-cell reconstitution after alpha-beta-depleted transplantation in children. Preparation of the TCRbeta library was carried out with unique molecular identifiers. TCRdb analysed the PCR reads with MiXCR anew, one entry per CDR3 protein. Altogether fewer than 400,000 distinct CDR3 sequences are present, roughly 20% being singletons, with the ten largest covering around 4%. Source: PBMCs from the stem cell graft donor, taken from the stem cell graft. These receptors were taken from a human donor who donated a stem cell graft to a child with acute myeloid leukemia.

This clonotype was counted between two and nine times. The V call is TRBV30, the J call TRBJ2-1; D might be TRBD1 (5 bases). The CDR3 runs 13 residues. Trimming pared 0 bases from V and 8 bases from J, leaving 11 bases between. In germline, CDR1 is GTSNPN, CDR2 SVGIG (reference sequence). CDR3 nucleotides: TGTGCCTGGAGTGTTCCAGGGCTCGATGAGCAGTTCTTC. Translation gives CAWSVPGLDEQFF.

The chain is built from TRBV6-5 and TRBJ2-1, with 10 positions matching TRBD2. Trimming removed 0 bases from V and 8 bases from J; junction bases left unmatched: 7. The CDR3 consists of 16 residues. Germline lookup yields CDR1 MNHEY and CDR2 SVGAGI. The chain's CDR3 is CASSYSTLAGADEQFF. In nucleotides, the CDR3 is TGTGCCAGCAGTTACTCGACGCTAGCGGGAGCGGATGAGCAGTTCTTC.

The chain has TRBV20-1 and TRBJ2-4; perhaps TRBD1 as D (6 bases). V lost 5 bases and J 3 bases, leaving 14 bases between the germline ends. The CDR3 contains 14 residues. In germline, CDR1 is DFQATT, CDR2 SNEGSKA (reference sequence). The CDR3, as DNA: TGCAGTGCTTCTAAAGGGGGAGTCAAAAACATTCAGTACTTC. Translation gives CSASKGGVKNIQYF.

In its sample, this clonotype was seen many times. The genes are TRBV9 and TRBJ2-5; D call uncertain. Germline loops: CDR1 SGDLS, CDR2 YYNGEE. CDR3 length equals 13 residues. The V gene lost 4 bases and the J gene lost 5 bases, with 12 bases spanning the gap. Written as DNA, the CDR3 is TGTGCCAGCAGCTCCAGACTCGAGGAGACCCAGTACTTC. Encoded protein: CASSSRLEETQYF.

In this sample, this clonotype turned up a few times. The chain has TRBV7-6 and TRBJ2-1; a weak D match, TRBD2 (6 bases). CDR1 and CDR2 (germline): SGHVS, FNYEAQ. The CDR3 is 13 residues long. Trimming took off 5 bases at V and 6 bases at J, with 11 bases between the two ends. In nucleotides, the CDR3 is TGTGCCAGCAGCCACCCTAGCGTCAATGAGCAGTTCTTC. Amino acid sequence: CASSHPSVNEQFF.

A few counts support this clonotype. The rearrangement uses TRBV10-3 and TRBJ2-2; D is possibly TRBD1 or TRBD2 (6 bases each). The germline V gene encodes CDR1 ENHRY and CDR2 SYGVKD. The germline V and J ends were trimmed by 7 bases and 1 base, with 10 bases remaining between them. The CDR3 is 14 residues long. The CDR3 DNA is TGTGCCATCAACGGGGGCGGGAACACCGGGGAGCTGTTTTTT. The encoded protein is CAINGGGNTGELFF.

The chain recombines TRBV25-1 with TRBJ2-7; D could derive from TRBD1 or TRBD2 (5 bases each). The CDR3 is made up of 14 amino acids. V lost 5 bases and J 2 bases, leaving 13 bases between the germline ends. Germline assignment: CDR1 MGHDK and CDR2 SYGVNS. The CDR3: CASSRGKGAYEQYF. CDR3 DNA sequence: TGTGCCAGCAGTAGAGGGAAAGGGGCCTACGAGCAGTACTTC.

This clonotype was recorded a few times. The chain uses TRBV4-2 and TRBJ1-6; D gene unclear. From germline, CDR1 is LGHNA and CDR2 YNFKEQ. The CDR3 totals 15 residues. With 0 bases removed from V and 8 bases from J, the gap between germline ends came to 11 bases. This CDR3 is CASSQDSIRHSPLHF. DNA of the CDR3: TGTGCCAGCAGCCAAGATTCCATTCGACATTCACCCCTCCACTTT.

The V gene is TRBV28, the J gene TRBJ2-2; D remains unclear. Germline CDR1 reads MDHEN; CDR2 reads SYDVKM. The CDR3 length is 12 residues. The V and J ends lost 6 bases and 8 bases respectively, with 10 bases between them. DNA of the CDR3: TGTGCCAGCAGGGCCTTCGGGGGGGAGCTGTTTTTT. Its translation: CASRAFGGELFF.

In this sample, this clonotype turned up a few times. The rearrangement joins TRBV15 to TRBJ2-1, with TRBD2 as a possible D gene (6 bases). V lost 5 bases to trimming and J lost 0 bases, with 11 bases between them. The V gene's germline CDR1 is LNHNV and CDR2 YYDKDF (reference sequence). The CDR3 runs to 15 residues. CDR3 amino acids: CATSEAGSSYNEQFF. The CDR3 nucleotides are TGTGCCACCAGCGAGGCGGGGAGCTCCTACAATGAGCAGTTCTTC.

The table lists this clonotype with many counts. This sequence joins TRBV29-1 and TRBJ2-7, with 8 positions matching TRBD1. The J segment lost 3 bases and the V segment lost 4 bases, leaving 8 bases of the junction unmatched. The CDR3 totals 14 residues. CDR1 is SQVTM and CDR2 is ANQGSEA in the germline V gene. This CDR3 reads CSVAGQGGGYEQYF. CDR3 DNA sequence: TGCAGCGTTGCCGGACAGGGCGGCGGCTACGAGCAGTACTTC.

V gene TRBV5-1 combines with J gene TRBJ2-1, with 13 bases fitting TRBD2. CDR1 and CDR2 (germline): SGHRS, YFSETQ. V dropped 4 bases and J dropped 7; count of bases not matched to a gene: 17. The CDR3 extends over 19 amino acids. The CDR3, as DNA: TGCGCCAGCAGCCACAGAGGACTAGCGGGAGTAGTTATGGGGAATGAGCAGTTCTTC. Its protein product is CASSHRGLAGVVMGNEQFF.

This clonotype was detected only a few times. The chain carries TRBV29-1 and TRBJ1-1; no reliable D call. The CDR3 sequence is 13 residues long. V lost 3 bases to trimming and J lost 0 bases, with 8 bases between them. Germline V CDR1 and CDR2: SQVTM, ANQGSEA. CDR3 region: CSVDTVLNTEAFF. The CDR3 region has the DNA TGCAGCGTTGACACGGTCTTGAACACTGAAGCTTTCTTT.

This clonotype was seen many times. This chain links TRBV20-1 with TRBJ1-3; no reliable D call. Germline CDR1 DFQATT, CDR2 SNEGSKA (reference sequence). Trimming removed 0 bases at V and 4 bases at J, with 4 bases between. The CDR3 consists of 12 residues. CDR3 protein: CSARDLGNTIYF. DNA for the CDR3: TGCAGTGCTAGAGATCTCGGAAACACCATATATTTT.

This clonotype was recorded at least ten times. This chain joins TRBV4-2 and TRBJ2-1, with a possible D match to TRBD2 (6 bases). Trimming pared 3 bases from V and 2 bases from J, leaving 11 bases between. The CDR3 is made up of 15 amino acids. Germline CDR1 and CDR2: LGHNA and YNFKEQ. This CDR3 reads CASSHGAGTYNEQFF. Written as DNA, the CDR3 is TGTGCCAGCAGCCACGGGGCGGGAACCTACAATGAGCAGTTCTTC.

J is TRBJ2-2 and V is TRBV15, with D hard to call. Germline V gene data show CDR1 as LNHNV and CDR2 as YYDKDF (reference sequence). This CDR3 is built from 15 residues. The V gene lost 1 base and the J gene lost 3 bases, with 9 bases spanning the gap. This CDR3 reads CATSRGRVDTGELFF. The DNA of the CDR3 is TGTGCCACCAGCAGAGGAAGGGTGGACACCGGGGAGCTGTTTTTT.

Ten or more counts support this clonotype. The J gene is TRBJ2-5, the V gene TRBV7-3; the match to TRBD2 covers 8 bases. V was pared by 5 bases and J by 5 bases, with 10 bases of the junction left unmatched. Germline V gives CDR1 SGHTA, CDR2 FQGTGA. This CDR3 spans 15 amino acids. Here the CDR3 reads CASSRSGIGTETQYF. The CDR3 DNA reads TGTGCCAGCAGCCGTAGCGGGATAGGGACGGAGACCCAGTACTTC.

J is TRBJ2-3 and V is TRBV4-1; no firm D call. The CDR3 extends over 14 amino acids. The V and J ends lost 0 bases and 3 bases respectively, with 7 bases between them. Germline V gives CDR1 MGHRA, CDR2 YSYEKL. The CDR3 coding sequence is TGCGCCAGCAGCCAAGAGGCCGAAACAGATACGCAGTATTTT. Its translation is CASSQEAETDTQYF.

This clonotype has ten or more counts. The chain recombines TRBV29-1 with TRBJ1-1; possibly TRBD1 for D (5 bases). This CDR3 contains 14 residues. Deletions cut 7 bases from V and 0 bases from J, with 15 bases between. Germline CDR1 is SQVTM and CDR2 is ANQGSEA. The CDR3 nucleotides read TGCAGCGCAACCTCAAGGGGAGTGAACACTGAAGCTTTCTTT. Its translation: CSATSRGVNTEAFF.

This clonotype was counted between two and nine times. The V call is TRBV12-3 or TRBV12-4, the J call TRBJ2-3, with 11 bases fitting TRBD2. This CDR3 comprises 16 residues. V dropped 2 bases and J dropped 1; count of bases not matched to a gene: 2. The CDR3 spells CASSLSLAGGTDTQYF. CDR3 DNA: TGTGCCAGCAGTTTATCACTAGCGGGGGGCACAGATACGCAGTATTTT.

The chain recombines TRBV20-1 with TRBJ2-7; TRBD1 might be the D (5 bases). The germline V gene has CDR1 DFQATT and CDR2 SNEGSKA (reference sequence). Trimming removed 3 bases from V and 10 bases from J, with 25 bases in between. CDR3 size: 15 residues. In nucleotides, the CDR3 is TGCAGTGCTAGTATAGGACAAGTAGTAACGTCGGGTCAGTACTTC. Protein: CSASIGQVVTSGQYF.

This clonotype appeared many times. V and J are TRBV20-1 and TRBJ2-1, with TRBD1 as a possible D gene (5 bases). From germline, CDR1 is DFQATT and CDR2 SNEGSKA (reference sequence). The V end was cut by 3 bases, the J end by 3 bases, with 12 bases between. The CDR3 has 14 amino acids. Here the CDR3 DNA reads TGCAGTGCTAGTTCGGACAAGTTCTACAATGAGCAGTTCTTC. It encodes CSASSDKFYNEQFF.

Many counts were recorded for this clonotype. CDR3 residues: CASSGNWGTEAFF. The CDR3, as DNA: TGTGCCAGCAGTGGGAACTGGGGCACTGAAGCTTTCTTT. The chain uses TRBV2 and TRBJ1-1; D is unresolved. The V gene lost 4 bases and the J gene lost 4 bases, with 10 bases spanning the gap. Germline CDR1 SNHLY, CDR2 FYNNEI. The length of the CDR3 is 13 residues.

The chain is built from TRBV7-9 and TRBJ2-3; 7 bases line up with TRBD2. Unmatched junction bases numbered 10, after V lost 7 bases and J lost 0 bases. The germline V gene has CDR1 SEHNR and CDR2 FQNEAQ (reference sequence). The CDR3 consists of 16 residues. CDR3 sequence reads: CASNPPGGPSTDTQYF. Here the CDR3 DNA reads TGTGCCAGCAACCCGCCGGGAGGCCCTAGCACAGATACGCAGTATTTT.

A few counts support this clonotype. The chain employs TRBV27 and TRBJ2-7, with unresolved D. Germline lookup yields CDR1 MNHEY and CDR2 SMNVEV (reference sequence). Trimming took off 2 bases at V and 1 base at J, with 9 bases between the two ends. This CDR3 has 14 amino acids. DNA for the CDR3: TGTGCCAGCAGTTTACAGGCCTCGTCCTACGAGCAGTACTTC. Its protein is CASSLQASSYEQYF.

This clonotype showed up many times. The chain joins TRBV7-8 to TRBJ2-7, with D possibly being TRBD2 (5 bases). Germline V CDR1 and CDR2: SGHVS, FQNEAQ. CDR3 length equals 16 residues. Trimming stripped 1 base from V and 0 bases from J, with 13 bases between. CDR3 protein: CASSLGGPDSSYEQYF. The CDR3 region has the DNA TGTGCCAGCAGCTTAGGAGGGCCCGACTCCTCCTACGAGCAGTACTTC.

The chain has TRBV20-1 and TRBJ2-7, with D perhaps TRBD1 (6 bases). V was pared by 6 bases and J by 3 bases, with 12 bases between. The CDR3 is 12 amino acids. The germline CDR1 and CDR2 sequences are DFQATT and SNEGSKA (reference sequence). CDR3 residues: CSARTGFYEQYF. The CDR3 DNA is TGCAGTGCGCGCACAGGGTTCTACGAGCAGTACTTC.